This TCR beta chain came from a study of T-cell reconstitution after alpha-beta-depleted transplantation in children. Findings and caveats of the study: Recipient T cells and thymic progenitors that survived were the source of the high TCRbeta diversity seen at day 60 in some patients. At around two months after transplant, the alpha-beta T cells were reportedly derived from several hundred expanded clones that came from non-depleted graft cells.

The authors prepared the TCRbeta library with unique molecular identifiers. TCRdb processed the PCR reads anew with MiXCR; each CDR3 protein has one entry. The data show about 200,000 distinct CDR3 sequences, approximately 7% seen once. In its sample, this clonotype was seen many times. Its antigen is unidentified. V lost 0 bases and J lost 6, with 12 bases in between. CDR1 is SGHKS, CDR2 YYEKEE, per germline (reference sequence). The CDR3 length is 14 residues. The V and J genes are TRBV5-5 and TRBJ1-2; D call uncertain. This receptor was taken from a boy younger than 10 with acute lymphoblastic leukemia, due to receive a stem cell transplant. Sequencing was performed on PBMCs, taken before TCRalphabeta/CD19-depleted stem cell transplant. The CDR3, as DNA: TGTGCCAGCAGCTTGGATTTGGAGTGGGATGGCTACACCTTC. This sequence encodes CASSLDLEWDGYTF.